Listed here are 19 T cell receptor beta chains from one sample, sequenced in a study of blood T cell repertoires in COVID-19. Only in-frame clones appear in the TCRdb table, and some are missing; sequencing was by immunoSEQ multiplex PCR. This sample has about 200,000 clones, with 70% to 85% found just once. The material sequenced was peripheral blood. The receptors were gathered from a human donor with acute or convalescent COVID-19. The donor label of this sample is uncertain.

The rearrangement uses TRBV27 and TRBJ1-1, with D perhaps matching TRBD1 (6 bases). From germline, CDR1 is MNHEY and CDR2 SMNVEV (reference sequence). With 8 bases removed from V and 5 bases from J, the gap between germline ends came to 12 bases. CDR3 length: 12 residues. CDR3 coding DNA: TGTGCCAGCGGAACAGGGCGGACTGAAGCTTTCTTT. It specifies CASGTGRTEAFF.

The CDR3 here is CAWARGQGIYGYTF. CDR3 DNA sequence: TGTGCCTGGGCCCGAGGACAGGGAATCTATGGCTACACCTTC. This chain links TRBV30 with TRBJ1-2, with TRBD1 identical over 8 bases. CDR3 length: 14 amino acids. Per the germline V gene, CDR1 is GTSNPN and CDR2 is SVGIG (reference sequence). V trimming: 5 bases; J trimming: 4 bases; junction bases outside the gene matches: 9.

The rearrangement joins TRBV6-5 to TRBJ1-2; 8 bases fit TRBD1. Losses at the gene ends were 0 bases for V and 6 bases for J; bases not matched to a gene: 6. The CDR3 spans 15 residues. Germline CDR1 MNHEY, CDR2 SVGAGI. The CDR3 nucleotides are TGTGCCAGCAGTTACTCAGGACAGGGTTCAAATGGCTACACCTTC. This codes for CASSYSGQGSNGYTF.

The chain recombines TRBV12-3 or TRBV12-4 with TRBJ2-2; unclear D gene. V gave up 3 bases and J gave up 10 bases, with 9 bases separating them. The length of the CDR3 is 12 residues. The CDR3 spells CASSLGRQELFF. The CDR3 region has the DNA TGTGCCAGCAGTTTGGGCCGTCAGGAGCTGTTTTTT.

The chain recombines TRBV5-4 with TRBJ2-4; 7 bases are shared with TRBD2. Per germline, CDR1 SGHNT and CDR2 YYREEE (reference sequence). The CDR3 is 15 amino acids. J lost 2 bases, V lost 3 bases, and 5 bases had no gene match. The chain's CDR3 is CASSSGGVTKNIQYF. In DNA, the CDR3 is TGTGCCAGCAGCTCGGGGGGAGTGACCAAAAACATTCAGTACTTC.

This sequence joins TRBV11-2 and TRBJ2-4; no firm D call. Per germline, CDR1 SGHAT and CDR2 FQNNGV. With 3 bases removed from V and 6 bases from J, the gap between germline ends came to 12 bases. This CDR3 is 14 amino acids long. In DNA form, the CDR3 reads TGTGCCAGCAGCTTCTCACTTTCGGGAAACATTCAGTACTTC. As protein: CASSFSLSGNIQYF.

This sequence joins TRBV14 and TRBJ2-1, with 12 positions matching TRBD2. The CDR3 is made up of 19 amino acids. Per germline, CDR1 SGHDN and CDR2 FVKESK. Trimming removed 1 base from V and 5 bases from J; junction bases left unmatched: 12. In nucleotides, the CDR3 is TGTGCCAGCAGCCAAGTTGAGGCTTGGAGACTAGCGGGAGACAATGAGCAGTTCTTC. Amino acids: CASSQVEAWRLAGDNEQFF. Using reference TRBV14 and TRBJ2-1 for the parts outside the CDR3, the full variable domain is EAGVTQFPSHSVIEKGQTVTLRCDPISGHDNLYWYRRVMGKEIKFLLHFVKESKQDESGMPNNRFLAERTGGTYSTLKVQPAELEDSGVYFCASSQVEAWRLAGDNEQFFGPGTRLTVL.

This CDR3 reads CASSLWVAGGADTQYF. CDR3 bases: TGTGCCAGCAGCTTATGGGTAGCGGGAGGGGCGGATACGCAGTATTTT. The chain has TRBV7-9 and TRBJ2-3, with 11 bases fitting TRBD2. J lost 6 bases, V lost 2 bases, and 7 bases had no gene match. The length of the CDR3 is 16 residues. Germline V lookup: CDR1 SEHNR, CDR2 FQNEAQ (reference sequence).

This chain joins TRBV5-4 and TRBJ2-7; D is unresolved. Trimming removed 0 bases at V and 1 base at J, with 8 bases between. CDR3 length equals 14 residues. Per the germline V gene, CDR1 is SGHNT and CDR2 is YYREEE (reference sequence). CDR3 DNA: TGTGCCAGCAGCTTGGGAGCTGATTCCTACGAGCAGTACTTC. Protein sequence: CASSLGADSYEQYF.

The genes are TRBV7-3 and TRBJ2-2, with TRBD1 identical over 11 bases. This CDR3 has 16 residues. Germline V CDR1 and CDR2: SGHTA, FQGTGA. V gave up 3 bases and J gave up 5 bases; unmatched junction bases: 5. The chain's CDR3 is CASSFGTGGYTGELFF. CDR3 nucleotides: TGTGCCAGCAGCTTCGGGACAGGGGGGTATACCGGGGAGCTGTTTTTT.

The CDR3 loop reads CASSATLYQETQYF. In nucleotides, the CDR3 is TGTGCCAGCAGCGCCACTTTGTACCAAGAGACCCAGTACTTC. This chain uses TRBV7-2 with TRBJ2-5; D gene ambiguous. This CDR3 region has 14 residues. With 5 bases removed from V and 0 bases from J, the gap between germline ends came to 10 bases. Germline values: CDR1 SGHTA, CDR2 FQGNSA. Full variable domain (rest looked up from reference TRBV7-2 and TRBJ2-5): GAGVSQSPSNKVTEKGKDVELRCDPISGHTALYWYRQSLGQGLEFLIYFQGNSAPDKSGLPSDRFSAERTGGSVSTLTIQRTQQEDSAVYLCASSATLYQETQYFGPGTRLLVL.

This chain uses TRBV7-8 with TRBJ2-1, with unresolved D. CDR3 length: 12 amino acids. Germline V gene data show CDR1 as SGHVS and CDR2 as FQNEAQ. V dropped 6 bases and J dropped 8 bases, with 11 bases sitting between them. As DNA, the CDR3 is TGTGCCAGCAGGCCCCTACGGGATGAGCAGTTCTTC. This codes for CASRPLRDEQFF. Looking up the rest from reference TRBV7-8 and TRBJ2-1 gives the full variable domain: GAGVSQSPRYKVAKRGQDVALRCDPISGHVSLFWYQQALGQGPEFLTYFQNEAQLDKSGLPSDRFFAERPEGSVSTLKIQRTQQEDSAVYLCASRPLRDEQFFGPGTRLTVL.

J is TRBJ2-7 and V is TRBV5-4; 14 positions agree with TRBD2. Per germline, CDR1 SGHNT and CDR2 YYREEE (reference sequence). J gave up 3 bases and V 4 bases, and 6 bases lay outside the gene matches. The CDR3 totals 16 residues. CDR3 sequence: CASSLEGTSGSYEQYF. CDR3 DNA: TGTGCCAGCAGCCTGGAAGGGACTAGCGGGAGCTACGAGCAGTACTTC. Together with reference TRBV5-4 and TRBJ2-7, the CDR3 gives the full variable domain: ETGVTQSPTHLIKTRGQQVTLRCSSQSGHNTVSWYQQALGQGPQFIFQYYREEENGRGNFPPRFSGLQFPNYSSELNVNALELDDSALYLCASSLEGTSGSYEQYFGPGTRLTVT.

The V and J genes are TRBV7-2 and TRBJ1-2; a possible D gene is TRBD1 (6 bases). The CDR3 spans 13 residues. Per germline, CDR1 SGHTA and CDR2 FQGNSA. V was trimmed by 4 bases and J by 7 bases, leaving 13 bases between them. The CDR3 loop is CASSSTGTGGYTF. The CDR3 DNA is TGTGCCAGCAGCTCCACAGGGACGGGTGGCTACACCTTC. Full variable domain (rest looked up from reference TRBV7-2 and TRBJ1-2): GAGVSQSPSNKVTEKGKDVELRCDPISGHTALYWYRQSLGQGLEFLIYFQGNSAPDKSGLPSDRFSAERTGGSVSTLTIQRTQQEDSAVYLCASSSTGTGGYTFGSGTRLTVV.

The chain combines TRBV27 with TRBJ2-7, with D maybe TRBD2 (5 bases). Germline values: CDR1 MNHEY, CDR2 SMNVEV (reference sequence). CDR3 size: 13 residues. The ends were cut back, 3 bases at V and 4 bases at J, with 10 bases in the middle. The DNA for the CDR3 is TGTGCCAGCAGTTTTTATGGGGAGTACGAGCAGTACTTC. Protein sequence: CASSFYGEYEQYF.

CDR3 residues: CATCGTSTYEQYF. In DNA, the CDR3 is TGTGCCACCTGCGGGACTTCAACCTACGAGCAGTACTTC. V and J are TRBV28 and TRBJ2-7; TRBD2 might be the D (6 bases). Germline V gene lookup returns CDR1 MDHEN and CDR2 SYDVKM. This CDR3 is built from 13 residues. V was pared by 10 bases and J by 2 bases, with 15 bases between.

The rearrangement links TRBV30 to TRBJ2-7; 7 bases align to TRBD1. The CDR3 is 12 residues long. J was trimmed by 2 bases and V by 8 bases; bases with no gene match: 6. Germline-derived CDR1 and CDR2 are GTSNPN and SVGIG (reference sequence). CDR3 sequence: CATGTDTYEQYF. In DNA form, the CDR3 reads TGTGCCACCGGGACAGACACCTACGAGCAGTACTTC.

This chain connects TRBV18 to TRBJ2-4; TRBD2 agrees at 12 bases. The CDR3 spans 15 residues. Germline trimming cut 3 bases from V and 8 bases from J; bases unmatched to any gene: 5. Germline CDR1 and CDR2: KGHSH and LQKENI. The CDR3 DNA reads TGTGCCAGCTCACCGCTAGCGGGAGGGGCAGACATTCAGTACTTC. Amino acids: CASSPLAGGADIQYF.

The V gene is TRBV30, the J gene TRBJ1-1; TRBD1 might be the D (5 bases). The CDR3 extends over 14 amino acids. Trimming shortened V by 1 base and J by 4 bases, and 13 bases separated the two germline ends. CDR1 is GTSNPN and CDR2 is SVGIG in the germline V gene (reference sequence). This CDR3 is CAWSALSGATEAFF. The CDR3 DNA sequence: TGTGCCTGGAGTGCCCTAAGCGGGGCCACTGAAGCTTTCTTT.